Below, 20 T cell receptor beta chains from the same sample are listed, as sequenced in a study of blood T cell repertoires in COVID-19. Sequencing was performed with immunoSEQ multiplex PCR; in TCRdb, only in-frame clones are kept and a portion is missing. The sample lists around 130,000 clones; 70% to 90% were seen once. Sequencing used peripheral blood. These receptors were obtained from a human donor in a cohort sampled during active COVID-19.

The chain couples TRBV29-1 to TRBJ2-3; TRBD2 matches 9 bases. The CDR3 totals 17 residues. Germline CDR1 SQVTM, CDR2 ANQGSEA. Trimming cost V 5 bases and J 0 bases; bases outside gene matches: 12. The CDR3 loop reads CSVPEGLAGTSTDTQYF. Here the CDR3 DNA reads TGCAGCGTTCCCGAGGGGCTAGCGGGGACCAGCACAGATACGCAGTATTTT.

The chain has TRBV12-3 or TRBV12-4 and TRBJ2-7; 15 nucleotides agree with TRBD2. V shed 7 bases and J 12 bases; nucleotides not matched to a gene: 7. The CDR3 length is 13 residues. CDR3 sequence reads: CASIGLAGGSLYF. In DNA, the CDR3 is TGTGCCAGCATCGGACTAGCGGGGGGGTCCTTGTACTTC.

This clone was seen more than once but under ten times. The chain is built from TRBV7-2 and TRBJ1-3; 7 bases agree with TRBD1. Germline CDR1 SGHTA, CDR2 FQGNSA. V shed 2 bases and J 4 bases; nucleotides not matched to a gene: 2. The CDR3 has 14 residues. Here the CDR3 DNA reads TGTGCCAGCAGCTTATCAGGGGGAGGAAACACCATATATTTT. Amino acids: CASSLSGGGNTIYF.

This chain connects TRBV18 to TRBJ2-2; 9 bases fit TRBD1. CDR3 length equals 16 residues. Germline V gene data show CDR1 as KGHSH and CDR2 as LQKENI. Trimming at V came to 0 bases and at J to 5 bases, leaving 4 bases not matched to a gene. CDR3 residues: CASSPPGTGRTGELFF. The CDR3 DNA sequence: TGTGCCAGCTCACCACCTGGGACAGGGAGGACCGGGGAGCTGTTTTTT.

This clone is a singleton in its sample. The CDR3 region has the DNA TGTGCCAGCAGCCTAGGGCTCGGGGGGGCCGTAGGGAATGAGCAGTTCTTC. Residues: CASSLGLGGAVGNEQFF. The chain has TRBV9 and TRBJ2-1; 8 bases match TRBD2. J was trimmed by 7 bases and V by 4 bases; bases with no gene match: 16. The CDR3 has 17 amino acids. The germline V gene encodes CDR1 SGDLS and CDR2 YYNGEE.

V gene TRBV5-6 combines with J gene TRBJ2-7, with D maybe TRBD1 (5 bases). In germline, CDR1 is SGHDT, CDR2 YYEEEE. This CDR3 is built from 15 residues. Trimming took 3 bases from V and 3 from J, leaving 16 bases between them. The CDR3 nucleotides read TGTGCCAGCAGCTCGCTTACCCCAGACAGCTACGAGCAGTACTTC. It encodes CASSSLTPDSYEQYF.

This clone has just a few counts. The CDR3 nucleotides are TGCGCCAGCACCCCCGGGACAGCGGACGAGCAGTACTTC. Its translation is CASTPGTADEQYF. This chain connects TRBV5-1 to TRBJ2-7; 7 nucleotides agree with TRBD1. Germline V CDR1 and CDR2: SGHRS, YFSETQ. This CDR3 comprises 13 residues. V lost 6 bases to trimming and J lost 5 bases; unmatched junction nucleotides: 8.

V gene TRBV7-2 combines with J gene TRBJ2-7; D ambiguous. This CDR3 is 14 amino acids long. V lost 3 bases and J 0 bases, leaving 9 bases between the germline ends. The germline CDR1 and CDR2 sequences are SGHTA and FQGNSA. CDR3 in amino acids: CASSFRGTSYEQYF. The CDR3 DNA sequence: TGTGCCAGCAGCTTCCGAGGCACCTCCTACGAGCAGTACTTC. The entire variable domain, with the rest obtained from reference TRBV7-2 and TRBJ2-7, is as follows: GAGVSQSPSNKVTEKGKDVELRCDPISGHTALYWYRQSLGQGLEFLIYFQGNSAPDKSGLPSDRFSAERTGGSVSTLTIQRTQQEDSAVYLCASSFRGTSYEQYFGPGTRLTVT.

The chain employs TRBV5-4 and TRBJ2-6; no clear D gene. V lost 3 bases and J lost 0, with 7 bases in between. This CDR3 is built from 15 residues. Germline CDR1 reads SGHNT; CDR2 reads YYREEE (reference sequence). The CDR3: CASSSQSSGANVLTF. DNA of the CDR3: TGTGCCAGCAGCTCACAGAGCTCTGGGGCCAACGTCCTGACTTTC.

This chain uses TRBV7-3 with TRBJ1-2; perhaps TRBD1 as D (5 bases). CDR1 and CDR2 (germline): SGHTA, FQGTGA. The CDR3 loop spans 12 amino acids. V dropped 4 bases and J dropped 13 bases, with 16 bases sitting between them. The CDR3 DNA follows: TGTGCCAGCAGCTCCAGGGATGGGGTGAGCACCTTC. This gives the protein CASSSRDGVSTF.

The chain joins TRBV5-1 to TRBJ1-1; 9 positions match TRBD1. The V gene's germline CDR1 is SGHRS and CDR2 YFSETQ. V dropped 7 bases and J dropped 1; count of bases not matched to a gene: 5. The CDR3 extends over 14 amino acids. The CDR3 loop is CASWTGVGNTEAFF. CDR3 nucleotides: TGCGCCAGCTGGACAGGGGTAGGGAACACTGAAGCTTTCTTT.

This sequence joins TRBV19 and TRBJ1-4; TRBD1 matches 8 bases. The CDR3 length is 15 residues. Germline-derived CDR1 and CDR2 are LNHDA and SQIVND (reference sequence). After removal of 3 bases from V and 5 bases from J, the junction contained 5 bases not matched to a gene. The CDR3 region is CASSIDRGLNEKLFF. CDR3 DNA sequence: TGTGCCAGTAGTATCGACAGGGGATTGAATGAAAAACTGTTTTTT.

The genes are TRBV7-2 and TRBJ2-5; the match to TRBD2 covers 7 bases. Germline CDR1 SGHTA, CDR2 FQGNSA. This CDR3 spans 15 amino acids. Trimming at V came to 4 bases and at J to 7 bases, leaving 12 bases not matched to a gene. The CDR3 is CASSSAGRGGRTQYF. The CDR3 DNA reads TGTGCCAGCAGCTCCGCCGGGCGGGGAGGGCGGACCCAGTACTTC.

The chain employs TRBV6-1 and TRBJ1-2, with TRBD1 matching over 7 bases. The CDR3 is 15 amino acids. V dropped 2 bases and J dropped 7; count of bases not matched to a gene: 10. Per germline, CDR1 MNHNS and CDR2 SASEGT. CDR3 DNA: TGTGCCAGCAGTGAATCGGGACAGCCTAGGGGTGGCTACACCTTC. Its translation: CASSESGQPRGGYTF.

This chain links TRBV28 with TRBJ1-6; 8 positions agree with TRBD1. The CDR3 has 15 residues. Germline V gene sequence: CDR1 MDHEN, CDR2 SYDVKM. Germline trimming cut 5 bases from V and 9 bases from J; bases unmatched to any gene: 9. The CDR3 loop reads CASSVDRGDLSPLHF. CDR3 sequence (DNA): TGTGCCAGCAGTGTAGACAGGGGTGACCTTTCACCCCTCCACTTT. Complete variable domain (other parts from reference TRBV28 and TRBJ1-6): DVKVTQSSRYLVKRTGEKVFLECVQDMDHENMFWYRQDPGLGLRLIYFSYDVKMKEKGDIPEGYSVSREKKERFSLILESASTNQTSMYLCASSVDRGDLSPLHFGNGTRLTVT.

The chain couples TRBV3-1 (or the pseudogene TRBV3-2) to TRBJ2-7; TRBD2 aligns across 8 bases. V lost 4 bases, J lost 5 bases, and 10 bases stayed unmatched. Per the germline V gene, CDR1 is LGHDT and CDR2 is YNNKEL (reference sequence). The CDR3 extends over 15 amino acids. The CDR3 loop is CASSRSGGLGHEQYF. CDR3 DNA sequence: TGTGCCAGCAGCCGGAGCGGGGGTCTTGGCCACGAGCAGTACTTC.

The chain joins TRBV10-3 to TRBJ2-1; D might be TRBD2 (7 bases). CDR1 and CDR2 from the germline V gene are ENHRY and SYGVKD. Deletions cut 2 bases from V and 0 bases from J, with 14 bases between. CDR3 length: 17 amino acids. Here the CDR3 reads CAISEPEGGSSYNEQFF. The CDR3 bases are TGTGCCATCAGTGAGCCTGAGGGGGGGAGCTCCTACAATGAGCAGTTCTTC.

The V gene is TRBV5-8, the J gene TRBJ2-1; the D gene is possibly TRBD2 (6 bases). Per germline, CDR1 SGHTS and CDR2 YDEGEE. V lost 3 bases, J lost 9 bases, and 22 bases lay in between. CDR3 length: 16 residues. The CDR3 DNA reads as TGTGCCAGCAGCTCCTCACTCTCGGGGCGGGGTGGTGAGCAGTTCTTC. Translated, it gives CASSSSLSGRGGEQFF.

V usage is TRBV9 and J usage is TRBJ2-5, with TRBD2 as a possible D gene (6 bases). This CDR3 region has 13 residues. Germline V gene sequence: CDR1 SGDLS, CDR2 YYNGEE. V was pared by 0 bases and J by 4 bases, with 7 bases between. CDR3 sequence reads: CASSVGRGETQYF. CDR3 nucleotides: TGTGCCAGCAGCGTAGGGAGGGGAGAGACCCAGTACTTC.

The chain has TRBV5-4 and TRBJ2-5; a possible D gene is TRBD1 (7 bases). The V gene's germline CDR1 is SGHNT and CDR2 YYREEE (reference sequence). CDR3 length: 16 amino acids. Trimming pared 4 bases from V and 2 bases from J, leaving 18 bases between. Here the CDR3 DNA reads TGTGCCAGCAGCCCAAAGGAGGGGGCGGAGCAAGAGACCCAGTACTTC. Its protein is CASSPKEGAEQETQYF.